This T cell receptor beta chain emerged from a study of T cell repertoires in cytomegalovirus infection. About the study: Through public TCR beta signatures, both CMV infection and matching HLA type were indicated.

MiXCR was run by TCRdb on the reads, yielding one entry per CDR3 protein. The sample consists of around 450,000 distinct CDR3 sequences, roughly 30% of them appearing once. Study findings and constraints: What dominated the ex vivo response were HLA-C-restricted CMV-specific TCR beta clonotypes.

This clonotype was recorded a few times. Its target is unknown. The V and J ends lost 3 bases and 0 bases respectively, with 10 bases between them. The CDR3 covers 15 residues. Germline lookup yields CDR1 SGHDT and CDR2 YYEEEE. Sequenced sample: PBMCs. This chain connects TRBV5-6 to TRBJ2-1; D not resolved. The TCR was taken from a human donor in good health (CMV status not recorded). Some clones in this sample may be carry-over from other donors' samples. The CDR3 here is CASSYGVSSYNEQFF. The DNA for the CDR3 is TGTGCCAGCAGCTACGGCGTTAGCTCCTACAATGAGCAGTTCTTC.